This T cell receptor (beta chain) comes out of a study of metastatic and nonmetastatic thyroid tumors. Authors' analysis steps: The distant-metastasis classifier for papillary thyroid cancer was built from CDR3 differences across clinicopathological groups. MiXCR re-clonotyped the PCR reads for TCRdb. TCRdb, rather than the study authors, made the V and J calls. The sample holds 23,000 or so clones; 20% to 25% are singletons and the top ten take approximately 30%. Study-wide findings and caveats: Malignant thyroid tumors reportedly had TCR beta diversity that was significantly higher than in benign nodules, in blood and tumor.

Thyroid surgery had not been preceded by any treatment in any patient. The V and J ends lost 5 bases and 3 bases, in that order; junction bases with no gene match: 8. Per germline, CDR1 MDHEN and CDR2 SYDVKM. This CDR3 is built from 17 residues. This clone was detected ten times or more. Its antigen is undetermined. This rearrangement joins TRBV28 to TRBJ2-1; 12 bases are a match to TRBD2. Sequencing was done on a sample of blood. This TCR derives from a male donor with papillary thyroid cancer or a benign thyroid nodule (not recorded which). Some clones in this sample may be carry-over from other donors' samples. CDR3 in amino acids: CASSTHLAGGRYNEQFF. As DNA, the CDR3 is TGTGCCAGCAGTACGCATCTAGCGGGAGGGCGCTACAATGAGCAGTTCTTC.